The 11 T cell receptor beta chains reported below all come from one sample, sequenced in a study of neoadjuvant nivolumab and ipilimumab in lung cancer. Libraries were prepared by immunoSEQ multiplex PCR; TCRdb keeps only in-frame clonotypes and omits some of them. Of 45,000 to 55,000 clones listed, roughly 89% are singletons. The sequencing here drew on blood, taken before neoadjuvant nivolumab, alone or with ipilimumab. These receptors all stem from an adult with non-small cell lung cancer. Some clones in this sample may be carry-over from other donors' samples.

CDR3 region: CASSLDYGNYGYTF. For the CDR3, the DNA is TGTGCCAGCAGCTTAGATTACGGAAACTATGGCTACACCTTC. This sequence joins TRBV11-2 and TRBJ1-2, with D uncertain. The germline V gene has CDR1 SGHAT and CDR2 FQNNGV. Trimming took off 0 bases at V and 2 bases at J, with 7 bases between the two ends. The length of the CDR3 is 14 residues.

The chain links TRBV7-9 to TRBJ1-2; no definite D call. The CDR3 is 13 residues long. Looked up from germline, CDR1 is SEHNR and CDR2 is FQNEAQ (reference sequence). V gave up 1 base and J gave up 2 bases, with 5 bases separating them. CDR3 region: CASSLERNYGYTF. For the CDR3, the DNA is TGTGCCAGCAGCTTAGAACGGAACTATGGCTACACCTTC.

The V and J genes are TRBV9 and TRBJ2-3; D is perhaps TRBD1 (6 bases). Germline V gives CDR1 SGDLS, CDR2 YYNGEE. V lost 0 bases, J lost 2 bases, and 10 bases lay in between. The CDR3 covers 15 residues. The CDR3 sequence: CASSVGRTATDTQYF. In DNA, the CDR3 is TGTGCCAGCAGCGTAGGTCGGACAGCCACAGATACGCAGTATTTT.

CDR3 amino acids: CASSPTGGSVLNTEAFF. The DNA for the CDR3 is TGCGCCAGCAGCCCAACAGGGGGCTCCGTCCTGAACACTGAAGCTTTCTTT. J is TRBJ1-1 and V is TRBV5-1; TRBD1 matches 9 bases. In germline, CDR1 is SGHRS, CDR2 YFSETQ. This CDR3 has 17 amino acids. Germline trimming cut 4 bases from V and 0 bases from J; bases unmatched to any gene: 10.

The genes are TRBV11-2 and TRBJ2-5; 7 bases line up with TRBD2. Germline V gene data show CDR1 as SGHAT and CDR2 as FQNNGV. This CDR3 region has 17 residues. V lost 5 bases to trimming and J lost 1 base; unmatched junction nucleotides: 13. CDR3 nucleotides: TGTGCCAGCAGCCCTCTTACTGGAGCGGGGATCCAAGAGACCCAGTACTTC. Its protein is CASSPLTGAGIQETQYF.

The V call is TRBV6-5, the J call TRBJ2-7, with D perhaps matching TRBD1 (6 bases). Looked up from germline, CDR1 is MNHEY and CDR2 is SVGAGI. This CDR3 comprises 16 residues. Trimming pared 4 bases from V and 3 bases from J, leaving 19 bases between. The CDR3: CASSLQGWGSYYEQYF. The CDR3 DNA follows: TGTGCCAGCAGTTTACAGGGTTGGGGTAGCTACTACGAGCAGTACTTC.

This rearrangement joins TRBV7-5 to TRBJ2-7; the DNA was not used to check the table's D call, TRBD2. TRBV7-5 is a documented pseudogene. The CDR3 runs to 12 residues. For the CDR3, the DNA is TGTGCGGTGGCGGGAAGTTGGTACGAGCAGTACTTC. This translates into CAVAGSWYEQYF.

The V and J genes are TRBV19 and TRBJ2-5; D is possibly TRBD2 (5 bases). Per germline, CDR1 LNHDA and CDR2 SQIVND (reference sequence). V was cut by 5 bases and J by 5 bases, with 15 bases left in between. CDR3 length: 14 amino acids. The DNA for the CDR3 is TGTGCCAGTAGTCCGGGTCCTCGAGGGGAGACCCAGTACTTC. Translating it yields CASSPGPRGETQYF.

On this clone itself: Additional DNA sequences in this sample encode the identical CDR3. The chain links TRBV11-2 to TRBJ2-3; no reliable D call. CDR1 is SGHAT, CDR2 FQNNGV, per germline. V shed 1 base and J shed 0 bases, with 8 bases lying between them. This CDR3 has 15 amino acids. The CDR3 DNA follows: TGTGCCAGCAGCTTAGTAGTGGGGAGCACAGATACGCAGTATTTT. Protein sequence: CASSLVVGSTDTQYF.

The gene calls are TRBV18 and TRBJ1-1; D is possibly TRBD1 (5 bases). Trimming pared 0 bases from V and 1 base from J, leaving 12 bases between. The CDR3 spans 16 residues. Germline CDR1 and CDR2: KGHSH and LQKENI. The CDR3 DNA is TGTGCCAGCTCACCACCCCAGGGCCTAAGGAACACTGAAGCTTTCTTT. This translates into CASSPPQGLRNTEAFF.

This rearrangement joins TRBV18 to TRBJ2-5, with D perhaps TRBD1 (5 bases). Germline CDR1 reads KGHSH; CDR2 reads LQKENI. V shed 6 bases and J shed 1 base, with 12 bases lying between them. This CDR3 has 14 amino acids. The CDR3 reads CASSRGQLQETQYF. DNA for the CDR3: TGTGCCAGCTCCAGAGGACAACTCCAAGAGACCCAGTACTTC.